These 2 T cell receptor beta chains were sequenced from one sample in a study of blood T cell repertoires in COVID-19. Libraries were prepared by immunoSEQ multiplex PCR; TCRdb keeps only in-frame clonotypes and omits some of them. The table shows more than 250,000 clones, with roughly 86% occurring only once. Input material: peripheral blood. The receptors were gathered from a young man with active or convalescent COVID-19.

CDR3: CASSVRGMLRREAYEQYF. As DNA, the CDR3 is TGTGCCAGCAGCGTCCGTGGCATGTTGCGGCGAGAGGCCTACGAGCAGTACTTC. V gene TRBV9 combines with J gene TRBJ2-7; no reliable D call. The CDR3 extends over 18 amino acids. The ends were cut back, 2 bases at V and 2 bases at J, with 23 bases in the middle. Germline V gives CDR1 SGDLS, CDR2 YYNGEE.

The V gene is TRBV11-1, the J gene TRBJ2-7; D ambiguous. This CDR3 comprises 14 residues. Germline assignment: CDR1 SGHAT and CDR2 FQDESV (reference sequence). V dropped 7 bases and J dropped 1 base, with 14 bases sitting between them. CDR3 in amino acids: CASTTDRGSYEQYF. In nucleotides, the CDR3 is TGTGCCAGCACCACCGATCGCGGATCCTACGAGCAGTACTTC. The full variable domain, in which reference TRBV11-1 and TRBJ2-7 provide the parts outside the CDR3, is EAEVAQSPRYKITEKSQAVAFWCDPISGHATLYWYRQILGQGPELLVQFQDESVVDDSQLPKDRFSAERLKGVDSTLKIQPAELGDSAMYLCASTTDRGSYEQYFGPGTRLTVT.